The rows below give T cell receptor beta chains drawn from one sample of a study of cytomegalovirus exposure and HLA in healthy donors. Using immunoSEQ multiplex PCR, the repertoire was profiled, and TCRdb retains in-frame clones only, with some absent. Listed are tens of thousands of clones; 4.8% falls within the top ten. Sequenced: PBMCs. The receptors shown here come from a female donor in good health and CMV-seronegative. CDR3s include the opening cysteine and the closing phenylalanine or tryptophan. Fields, in order: D gene, J gene, CDR3 length, V gene, CDR3 DNA, CDR3 protein. D genes are given only for firm matches.

>TRBD1|TRBJ2-7|15|TRBV12-5
TGTGCTAGTGGCCCTGGGACAGGGGGAACCTACGAGCAGTACTTC
CASGPGTGGTYEQYF
>TRBD1|TRBJ2-7|15|TRBV28
TGTGCCAGCGACTCTCCGGGACAGGGGGAATACGAGCAGTACTTC
CASDSPGQGEYEQYF
>TRBD2|TRBJ2-7|14|TRBV11-3
TGTGCCAGCAGCTTAGCGACTAGCATCCCCGAGCAGTACTTC
CASSLATSIPEQYF
>.|TRBJ1-1|15|TRBV18
TGTGCCAGCTCACCATGGGAGGGGTCGAACACTGAAGCTTTCTTT
CASSPWEGSNTEAFF
>TRBD1|TRBJ2-7|17|TRBV4-1
TGCGCCAGCAGCCAAGCTGGGACAGGACCCCTCTCCTACGAGCAGTACTTC
CASSQAGTGPLSYEQYF
>.|TRBJ1-3|16|TRBV4-1
TGCGCCAGCAGCCCAATCGCAGGGGCGAGAGGAAACACCATATATTTT
CASSPIAGARGNTIYF
>TRBD2|TRBJ2-3|15|TRBV9
TGTGCCAGCAGCGAGGGGACTAGCGGGAAAGATACGCAGTATTTT
CASSEGTSGKDTQYF
>TRBD1|TRBJ2-7|11|TRBV29-1
TGCAGCGTTGACAGGGGGTACGAGCAGTACTTC
CSVDRGYEQYF
>.|TRBJ1-2|14|TRBV5-1
TGCGCCAGCAGCTTGGAGTCAGGGGCTTATGGCTACACCTTC
CASSLESGAYGYTF
>.|TRBJ1-2|16|TRBV5-6
TGTGCCAGCAGCTTCCCCCCGGACCGCGGGTCCTATGGCTACACCTTC
CASSFPPDRGSYGYTF
>TRBD1|TRBJ1-1|14|TRBV18
TGTGCCAGCTCATCGACAGGGGGGAGGACTGAAGCTTTCTTT
CASSSTGGRTEAFF
>TRBD1|TRBJ2-1|14|TRBV6-1
TGTGCCAGCAGTGAAGCGTACAGGGGGAATGAGCAGTTCTTC
CASSEAYRGNEQFF
>TRBD1|TRBJ1-2|13|TRBV7-9
TGTGCCAGCAGCCCCGGGACAGTCTATGGCTACACCTTC
CASSPGTVYGYTF
>.|TRBJ1-1|14|TRBV5-1
TGCGCCAGCAGCTTGGGCGGCATGAACACTGAAGCTTTCTTT
CASSLGGMNTEAFF
>TRBD1|TRBJ1-2|15|TRBV28
TGTGCCAGCAGAATGGGCCTCCAGGGGGCGCTTGGCTACACCTTC
CASRMGLQGALGYTF
>.|TRBJ1-1|15|TRBV4-3
TGCGCCAGCAGCCAAGATACGGGGGGGAACACTGAAGCTTTCTTT
CASSQDTGGNTEAFF
>TRBD2|TRBJ2-7|16|TRBV28
TGTGCCAGCAGTTTACCTAGCGGGGGGCTCGGGTACGAGCAGTACTTC
CASSLPSGGLGYEQYF
>TRBD2|TRBJ2-7|16|TRBV9
TGTGCCAGCAGCGCCACAGGGATCTCGGGGGGGTACGAGCAGTACTTC
CASSATGISGGYEQYF
>.|TRBJ1-1|14|TRBV2
TGTGCCAGCAGTGCTAAGGCAGGAAACACTGAAGCTTTCTTT
CASSAKAGNTEAFF
>.|TRBJ2-7|15|TRBV19
TGTGCCAGTAGTATCGGAATCCACCGGGGGTACGAGCAGTACTTC
CASSIGIHRGYEQYF
>.|TRBJ2-1|13|TRBV9
TGTGCCAGCAGCGTGAGCCCCAACAATGAGCAGTTCTTC
CASSVSPNNEQFF
>.|TRBJ1-1|17|TRBV5-1
TGCGCCAGCAGCTCCCTACTACTCACAGGAGCGAACACTGAAGCTTTCTTT
CASSSLLLTGANTEAFF
>.|TRBJ2-5|14|TRBV5-1
TGCGCCAGCAGCTACCAGACAGACCAAGAGACCCAGTACTTC
CASSYQTDQETQYF
>.|TRBJ2-3|16|TRBV5-4
TGTGCCAGCACCCCGTCGGGGGGCTCCCCCACAGATACGCAGTATTTT
CASTPSGGSPTDTQYF
>.|TRBJ2-4|13|TRBV7-3
TGTGCCAGCAGCTCTTTCGGCGGGAACATTCAGTACTTC
CASSSFGGNIQYF
>TRBD1|TRBJ2-7|15|TRBV28
TGTGCCAGCAGTTCCTCGGGACAGGGAGCCGGCGAGCAGTACTTC
CASSSSGQGAGEQYF